Shown below are 8 T cell receptor beta chains from a single sample sequenced in a study of OX40 agonist ivuxolimab in advanced cancers. Some clones are missing from TCRdb's copy, which holds only in-frame ones; the method was immunoSEQ multiplex PCR. The data hold more than 55,000 clones, with around nine tenths observed a single time. Specimen: CD4+ or CD8+ T cells sorted from blood, collected in a trial of the OX40 agonist ivuxolimab. The receptors shown here come from an adult with an advanced solid tumor such as melanoma, head and neck, liver or kidney cancer.

The J gene is TRBJ2-1, the V gene TRBV14, with TRBD2 matching over 7 bases. Trimming removed 3 bases from V and 7 bases from J; junction bases left unmatched: 9. This CDR3 has 15 residues. Germline CDR1 SGHDN, CDR2 FVKESK. The CDR3, as DNA: TGTGCCAGCAGCCACGGAGCGGGGTTGGGGAATGAGCAGTTCTTC. This encodes CASSHGAGLGNEQFF.

The chain joins TRBV5-4 to TRBJ2-2, with 7 bases lining up with TRBD1. Looked up from germline, CDR1 is SGHNT and CDR2 is YYREEE (reference sequence). The trim removed 4 bases at V and 2 bases at J, leaving 8 bases unmatched. The CDR3 loop spans 16 amino acids. The CDR3 protein is CASSTRQGVNTGELFF. In nucleotides, the CDR3 is TGTGCCAGCAGCACGAGACAGGGAGTTAACACCGGGGAGCTGTTTTTT. The entire variable domain, with the rest obtained from reference TRBV5-4 and TRBJ2-2, is as follows: ETGVTQSPTHLIKTRGQQVTLRCSSQSGHNTVSWYQQALGQGPQFIFQYYREEENGRGNFPPRFSGLQFPNYSSELNVNALELDDSALYLCASSTRQGVNTGELFFGEGSRLTVL.

This clone was seen a few times. This chain connects TRBV15 to TRBJ2-1, with D maybe TRBD2 (6 bases). Trimming left V 3 bases short and J 6 bases short, with 9 bases between. CDR1 and CDR2 (germline): LNHNV, YYDKDF (reference sequence). The CDR3 runs to 13 residues. The chain's CDR3 is CATSRPTSNEQFF. CDR3 nucleotides: TGTGCCACCAGCAGGCCGACTAGCAATGAGCAGTTCTTC.

The chain joins TRBV19 to TRBJ2-5, with a possible D match to TRBD1 (6 bases). The CDR3 covers 12 residues. Trimming shortened V by 7 bases and J by 4 bases, and 10 bases separated the two germline ends. The germline V gene has CDR1 LNHDA and CDR2 SQIVND (reference sequence). CDR3 protein: CASNFRGETQYF. The CDR3 bases are TGTGCCAGTAACTTCAGGGGAGAGACCCAGTACTTC. Complete variable domain (other parts from reference TRBV19 and TRBJ2-5): DGGITQSPKYLFRKEGQNVTLSCEQNLNHDAMYWYRQDPGQGLRLIYYSQIVNDFQKGDIAEGYSVSREKKESFPLTVTSAQKNPTAFYLCASNFRGETQYFGPGTRLLVL.

In its sample, this clone was seen once. The J gene is TRBJ2-1, the V gene TRBV7-8, with 13 bases identical to TRBD2. This CDR3 has 17 residues. With 5 bases clipped from V and 8 bases from J, the junction kept 12 bases outside the gene matches. CDR1 and CDR2 from the germline V gene are SGHVS and FQNEAQ. CDR3 protein: CASSPGPGTSGKYEQFF. The CDR3 DNA is TGTGCCAGCAGCCCCGGCCCTGGGACTAGCGGGAAGTATGAGCAGTTCTTC.

The chain recombines TRBV9 with TRBJ2-3, with 11 bases fitting TRBD2. The CDR3 runs 15 residues. Germline values: CDR1 SGDLS, CDR2 YYNGEE. V lost 4 bases to trimming and J lost 10 bases; unmatched junction nucleotides: 11. As DNA, the CDR3 is TGTGCCAGCAGCCCCACTAGCGGGAGTAATTTGGCGCAGTATTTT. Protein: CASSPTSGSNLAQYF.

The rearrangement links TRBV5-5 to TRBJ1-5, with D uncertain. V lost 0 bases to trimming and J lost 2 bases, with 9 bases between them. The germline CDR1 and CDR2 sequences are SGHKS and YYEKEE (reference sequence). The CDR3 spans 15 residues. CDR3 nucleotide sequence: TGTGCCAGCAGCTTGGTCCCACTGGGCAATCAGCCCCAGCATTTT. Its protein product is CASSLVPLGNQPQHF.

This chain uses TRBV7-6 with TRBJ2-3; D remains ambiguous. Deletions cut 4 bases from V and 0 bases from J, with 8 bases between. Germline-derived CDR1 and CDR2 are SGHVS and FNYEAQ. The CDR3 is 14 residues long. CDR3 amino acids: CASSYGGSTDTQYF. In DNA, the CDR3 is TGTGCCAGCAGCTACGGTGGAAGCACAGATACGCAGTATTTT.